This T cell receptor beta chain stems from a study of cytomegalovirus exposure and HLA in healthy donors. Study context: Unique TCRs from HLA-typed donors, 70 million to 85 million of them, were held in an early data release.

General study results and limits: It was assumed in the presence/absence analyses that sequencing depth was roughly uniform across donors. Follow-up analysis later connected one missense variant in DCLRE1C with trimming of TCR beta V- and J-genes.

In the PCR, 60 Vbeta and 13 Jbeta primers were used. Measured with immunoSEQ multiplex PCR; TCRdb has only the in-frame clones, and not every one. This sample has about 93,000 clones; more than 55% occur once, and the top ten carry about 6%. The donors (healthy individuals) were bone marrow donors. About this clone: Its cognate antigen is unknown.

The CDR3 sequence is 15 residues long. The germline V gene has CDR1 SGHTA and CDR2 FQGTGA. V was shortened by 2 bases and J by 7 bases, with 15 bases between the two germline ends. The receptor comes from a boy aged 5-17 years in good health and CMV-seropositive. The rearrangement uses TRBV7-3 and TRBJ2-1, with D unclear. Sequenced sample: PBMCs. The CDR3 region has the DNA TGTGCCAGCAGCTTACTGAATAGGAGTAGGAATGAGCAGTTCTTC. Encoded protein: CASSLLNRSRNEQFF. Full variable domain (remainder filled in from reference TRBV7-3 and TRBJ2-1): GAGVSQTPSNKVTEKGKYVELRCDPISGHTALYWYRQSLGQGPEFLIYFQGTGAADDSGLPNDRFFAVRPEGSVSTLKIQRTERGDSAVYLCASSLLNRSRNEQFFGPGTRLTVL.